A single sample is the source of the 26 T cell receptor beta chains below, sequenced in a study of T-cell memory formation after mild COVID-19. TCRdb re-analysed the 5' RACE reads in MiXCR, keeping a single row per CDR3 protein. The data contain more than 150,000 distinct CDR3 sequences, about a fifth of them seen just once; the ten biggest clones take up about 21%. Specimen: PBMCs or a T cell subset sorted from them (not recorded which). All receptors come from an adult woman who had mild COVID-19 (a few samples of this study predate the infection). Cell type and time point are not known.

The chain recombines TRBV5-1 with TRBJ1-1; tentative D call: TRBD1 (6 bases). The CDR3 covers 14 residues. Germline V gives CDR1 SGHRS, CDR2 YFSETQ. The ends were cut back, 1 base at V and 6 bases at J, with 13 bases in the middle. The CDR3 coding sequence is TGCGCCAGCAGCTTGATGGCAGGGGAGGCTGAAGCTTTCTTT. Translated: CASSLMAGEAEAFF.

At least ten counts were recorded for this clonotype. This chain links TRBV2 with TRBJ2-7; 9 bases agree with TRBD1. Germline V CDR1 and CDR2: SNHLY, FYNNEI. Trimming cost V 2 bases and J 4 bases; bases outside gene matches: 3. This CDR3 region has 14 residues. CDR3 protein: CASSEPGQGYEQYF. The CDR3 bases are TGTGCCAGCAGTGAACCCGGACAGGGGTACGAGCAGTACTTC.

The rearrangement links TRBV5-6 to TRBJ2-1; perhaps TRBD1 as D (5 bases). The CDR3 spans 15 residues. Germline CDR1 is SGHDT and CDR2 is YYEEEE. The germline V and J ends were trimmed by 1 base and 5 bases, with 13 bases remaining between them. CDR3 in amino acids: CASSLQGRLDNEQFF. The CDR3 DNA reads TGTGCCAGCAGCTTGCAGGGTCGGCTGGACAATGAGCAGTTCTTC.

This clonotype was seen a few times. The DNA of the CDR3 is TGTGCCAGCAGACACGGACTGGGGACCGGGGAGCTGTTTTTT. Translation gives CASRHGLGTGELFF. This rearrangement joins TRBV12-3 or TRBV12-4 to TRBJ2-2, with D possibly TRBD2 on 5 matching bases. There are 14 residues in the CDR3. V was cut by 6 bases and J by 5 bases, with 13 bases left in between.

This sequence joins TRBV12-5 and TRBJ2-3; D ambiguous. The CDR3 contains 13 residues. Trimming took 3 bases from V and 6 from J, leaving 10 bases between them. Germline V gene lookup returns CDR1 LGHNT and CDR2 FRNRAP. DNA of the CDR3: TGTGCTAGTGGTTTCACGACCGAGGATACGCAGTATTTT. Translating it yields CASGFTTEDTQYF.

This clonotype was detected many times. The CDR3 loop reads CASSTRGSGELFF. In DNA, the CDR3 is TGTGCCAGTTCTACCAGGGGTTCCGGGGAGCTGTTTTTT. The gene calls are TRBV6-1 and TRBJ2-2; tentative D call: TRBD1 (6 bases). CDR1 is MNHNS, CDR2 SASEGT, per germline. The CDR3 contains 13 residues. Trimming pared 9 bases from V and 6 bases from J, leaving 14 bases between.

The chain recombines TRBV15 with TRBJ2-2, with unresolved D. Trimming pared 1 base from V and 3 bases from J, leaving 6 bases between. The CDR3 has 14 amino acids. Per the germline V gene, CDR1 is LNHNV and CDR2 is YYDKDF (reference sequence). CDR3 loop: CATSRVRDTGELFF. As DNA, the CDR3 is TGTGCCACCAGCAGAGTTCGGGACACCGGGGAGCTGTTTTTT. The variable domain in full, with the rest retrieved from reference TRBV15 and TRBJ2-2, is DAMVIQNPRYQVTQFGKPVTLSCSQTLNHNVMYWYQQKSSQAPKLLFHYYDKDFNNEADTPDNFQSRRPNTSFCFLDIRSPGLGDTAMYLCATSRVRDTGELFFGEGSRLTVL.

This clonotype was counted many times. The chain links TRBV10-2 to TRBJ1-1, with TRBD1 matching 7 bases. V shed 7 bases and J 4 bases; nucleotides not matched to a gene: 3. CDR3 length: 12 residues. Germline assignment: CDR1 WSHSY and CDR2 SAAADI. CDR3 residues: CASKPGGTEAFF. As DNA, the CDR3 is TGCGCCAGCAAGCCAGGGGGCACTGAAGCTTTCTTT.

This clonotype was counted many times. The chain couples TRBV24-1 to TRBJ2-7; TRBD1 agrees at 7 bases. With 3 bases clipped from V and 5 bases from J, the junction kept 3 bases outside the gene matches. The CDR3 has 13 residues. Germline lookup yields CDR1 KGHDR and CDR2 SFDVKD. CDR3 region: CATSDPDRNEQYF. The CDR3 bases are TGTGCCACCAGTGATCCGGACAGGAACGAGCAGTACTTC.

There are a few counts of this clonotype. The V call is TRBV4-1, the J call TRBJ1-1; 7 bases match TRBD1. Trimming took 0 bases from V and 4 from J; bases not matched to a gene: 8. Germline V gene sequence: CDR1 MGHRA, CDR2 YSYEKL. CDR3 length: 16 residues. The chain's CDR3 is CASSQEGGGLATEAFF. CDR3 nucleotides: TGCGCCAGCAGCCAAGAAGGAGGGGGCCTGGCCACTGAAGCTTTCTTT.

This clonotype was found once. CDR3 bases: TGTGCCAGCAGCTCCTCATCGAACCTATACGAGCAGTACTTC. Amino acid sequence: CASSSSSNLYEQYF. The rearrangement uses TRBV5-6 and TRBJ2-7; no clear D gene. CDR1 SGHDT and CDR2 YYEEEE come from the germline V gene. The CDR3 extends over 14 amino acids. With 3 bases removed from V and 4 bases from J, the gap between germline ends came to 14 bases.

This clonotype was seen a few times. CDR3 coding DNA: TGTGCCAGCAATGAAGGGCTAGCGGGGCGAGATACGCAGTATTTT. Its protein product is CASNEGLAGRDTQYF. The chain is built from TRBV9 and TRBJ2-3, with TRBD2 matching 9 bases. This CDR3 has 15 amino acids. V shed 6 bases and J 5 bases; nucleotides not matched to a gene: 10. CDR1 SGDLS and CDR2 YYNGEE come from the germline V gene. Supplemented by reference TRBV9 and TRBJ2-3, the full variable domain reads DSGVTQTPKHLITATGQRVTLRCSPRSGDLSVYWYQQSLDQGLQFLIQYYNGEERAKGNILERFSAQQFPDLHSELNLSSLELGDSALYFCASNEGLAGRDTQYFGPGTRLTVL.

The chain employs TRBV14 and TRBJ2-3, with D unresolved. Germline lookup yields CDR1 SGHDN and CDR2 FVKESK. This CDR3 is built from 11 residues. Trimming stripped 4 bases from V and 7 bases from J, with 6 bases between. CDR3 residues: CASSPGYTQYF. For the CDR3, the DNA is TGTGCCAGCAGCCCCGGGTATACGCAGTATTTT. Based on the CDR3 plus reference TRBV14 and TRBJ2-3, the full variable domain is EAGVTQFPSHSVIEKGQTVTLRCDPISGHDNLYWYRRVMGKEIKFLLHFVKESKQDESGMPNNRFLAERTGGTYSTLKVQPAELEDSGVYFCASSPGYTQYFGPGTRLTVL.

In its sample, this clonotype was seen a few times. This chain uses TRBV29-1 with TRBJ2-7; no reliable D call. V was clipped by 3 bases and J by 0 bases, with 9 bases between them. CDR3 length: 13 residues. The V gene's germline CDR1 is SQVTM and CDR2 ANQGSEA. The CDR3, as DNA: TGCAGCGTTGACTCGGAGAGCTCCTACGAGCAGTACTTC. Its protein is CSVDSESSYEQYF.

J is TRBJ1-2 and V is TRBV27; TRBD1 aligns across 7 bases. The CDR3 loop spans 18 amino acids. V gave up 2 bases and J gave up 2 bases; unmatched junction bases: 14. Germline-derived CDR1 and CDR2 are MNHEY and SMNVEV (reference sequence). Here the CDR3 reads CASSLAPPTGPVNYGYTF. The DNA of the CDR3 is TGTGCCAGCAGTTTAGCCCCCCCGACAGGGCCAGTAAACTATGGCTACACCTTC.

The V and J genes are TRBV24-1 and TRBJ2-3; TRBD1 agrees at 9 bases. Trimming cost V 0 bases and J 3 bases; bases outside gene matches: 3. From germline, CDR1 is KGHDR and CDR2 SFDVKD. CDR3 length equals 16 residues. The CDR3 spells CATSDLPDRGTDTQYF. The CDR3 DNA is TGTGCCACCAGTGATTTGCCCGACAGGGGGACAGATACGCAGTATTTT.

This chain links TRBV11-2 with TRBJ2-2, with 10 bases identical to TRBD2. Germline lookup yields CDR1 SGHAT and CDR2 FQNNGV. The CDR3 consists of 17 residues. V shed 1 base, J shed 6 bases, and the junction held 8 bases outside the gene matches. For the CDR3, the DNA is TGTGCCAGCAGCTTAGTTGGAGCGGGAGGGCCCGCCGGGGAGCTGTTTTTT. Translation gives CASSLVGAGGPAGELFF.

This clonotype showed up just a few times. This rearrangement joins TRBV7-9 to TRBJ1-1; D not certain. The CDR3 consists of 13 residues. Germline CDR1 reads SEHNR; CDR2 reads FQNEAQ (reference sequence). Deletions cut 8 bases from V and 0 bases from J, with 10 bases between. Here the CDR3 reads CASSRGLNTEAFF. The CDR3 bases are TGTGCCAGCTCGCGAGGCTTGAACACTGAAGCTTTCTTT.

This clonotype has just a few counts. One junction end disagrees with the germline gene, perhaps due to a read error. The chain employs TRBV29-1 and TRBJ2-1; the D is unclear. CDR1 SQVTM and CDR2 ANQGSEA come from the germline V gene. This CDR3 contains 15 residues. CDR3 residues: CSVEDDTAVGNEQFF. The CDR3 DNA sequence: TGCAGCGTGGAAGACGACACGGCCGTCGGGAATGAGCAGTTCTTC.

J is TRBJ2-7 and V is TRBV20-1, with D tentatively TRBD1 or TRBD2 (6 bases each). Germline V CDR1 and CDR2: DFQATT, SNEGSKA (reference sequence). This CDR3 comprises 13 residues. V gave up 3 bases and J gave up 5 bases, with 14 bases separating them. CDR3 in amino acids: CSARAVGGHEQYF. The DNA for the CDR3 is TGCAGTGCTAGGGCAGTGGGGGGCCACGAGCAGTACTTC.

There are a few counts of this clonotype. The rearrangement uses TRBV7-3 and TRBJ1-2, with 8 bases lining up with TRBD1. The V and J ends lost 5 bases and 8 bases, in that order; junction bases with no gene match: 7. Germline V lookup: CDR1 SGHTA, CDR2 FQGTGA. The CDR3 loop spans 13 amino acids. The CDR3 region has the DNA TGTGCCAGCAGCGCCACAGGGGGAATGGGCTACACCTTC. Protein: CASSATGGMGYTF. Using reference TRBV7-3 and TRBJ1-2 for the parts outside the CDR3, the full variable domain is GAGVSQTPSNKVTEKGKYVELRCDPISGHTALYWYRQSLGQGPEFLIYFQGTGAADDSGLPNDRFFAVRPEGSVSTLKIQRTERGDSAVYLCASSATGGMGYTFGSGTRLTVV.

This clonotype has only a few counts. The V gene is TRBV19, the J gene TRBJ2-7; TRBD1 is a possible D gene (6 bases). The germline gives CDR1 LNHDA, CDR2 SQIVND (reference sequence). The CDR3 runs 12 residues. V shed 4 bases and J shed 5 bases, with 9 bases lying between them. The CDR3 loop is CASSRGTHEQYF. DNA of the CDR3: TGTGCCAGTAGTAGAGGGACACACGAGCAGTACTTC.

Written as DNA, the CDR3 is TGTGCCAGCAGCTTAACCGGGACAGGGAGGAACTATGGCTACACCTTC. Protein: CASSLTGTGRNYGYTF. The chain carries TRBV7-9 and TRBJ1-2, with TRBD1 matching over 9 bases. Germline CDR1 reads SEHNR; CDR2 reads FQNEAQ (reference sequence). The J segment lost 2 bases and the V segment lost 2 bases, leaving 6 bases of the junction unmatched. This CDR3 is built from 16 residues.

The chain combines TRBV6-2 or TRBV6-3 with TRBJ2-7, with TRBD2 identical over 7 bases. The CDR3 has 16 residues. Germline CDR1 reads MNHEY; CDR2 reads SVGEGT. V lost 5 bases and J lost 7; bases outside the gene matches: 17. CDR3 sequence: CASSETLPGGSREQYF. The CDR3 DNA follows: TGTGCCAGCAGTGAGACCCTTCCGGGAGGCTCGCGTGAGCAGTACTTC.

V gene TRBV18 combines with J gene TRBJ1-3; 10 bases fit TRBD1. This CDR3 has 18 residues. J was trimmed by 0 bases and V by 3 bases; bases with no gene match: 8. Germline V gene sequence: CDR1 KGHSH, CDR2 LQKENI. CDR3 DNA sequence: TGTGCCAGCTCACCTACGGTCCGGGACAGGGGCTCTGGAAACACCATATATTTT. Amino acids: CASSPTVRDRGSGNTIYF.

The rearrangement uses TRBV11-1 and TRBJ2-5; D may correspond to TRBD1 or TRBD2 (5 bases each). The CDR3 length is 14 residues. Germline CDR1 and CDR2: SGHAT and FQDESV (reference sequence). Trimming stripped 6 bases from V and 5 bases from J, with 16 bases between. The CDR3: CASRDRDPEETQYF. The DNA of the CDR3 is TGTGCCAGCAGGGACCGGGACCCCGAGGAGACCCAGTACTTC. Together with reference TRBV11-1 and TRBJ2-5, the CDR3 gives the full variable domain: EAEVAQSPRYKITEKSQAVAFWCDPISGHATLYWYRQILGQGPELLVQFQDESVVDDSQLPKDRFSAERLKGVDSTLKIQPAELGDSAMYLCASRDRDPEETQYFGPGTRLLVL.